These 3 T cell receptor beta chains originate from one sample sequenced in a study of beta chain features in type 1 diabetes. Which antigens these TCRs recognize remains unknown. Sequencing targeted expressed TCRB transcripts, as all isolated RNA had been reverse transcribed. Profiled with immunoSEQ multiplex PCR; TCRdb holds only in-frame clones, not every one. The sample has nearly 700,000 clones, 13% seen once; the top ten hold approximately 0.022%. Study findings and constraints: Shorter TCRB CDR3s, moderately but significantly so, were found in Type 1 diabetes patients in all four CD4+ subsets.

The sequencing sample was made of naive CD4+ T cells from blood. The receptors derive from a man younger than 35 with type 1 diabetes.

This clone was counted only a few times. The chain uses TRBV13 and TRBJ2-5, with 10 bases aligning to TRBD2. Germline assignment: CDR1 PRHDT and CDR2 FYEKMQ (reference sequence). The CDR3 covers 15 residues. V lost 5 bases to trimming and J lost 2 bases; unmatched junction nucleotides: 5. CDR3 loop: CASSPTLAGQETQYF. Here the CDR3 DNA reads TGTGCCAGCAGCCCCACACTAGCGGGACAAGAGACCCAGTACTTC. The full variable domain, with the rest looked up from reference TRBV13 and TRBJ2-5, is AAGVIQSPRHLIKEKRETATLKCYPIPRHDTVYWYQQGPGQDPQFLISFYEKMQSDKGSIPDRFSAQQFSDYHSELNMSSLELGDSALYFCASSPTLAGQETQYFGPGTRLLVL.

The chain uses TRBV6-1 and TRBJ2-5; 8 nucleotides line up with TRBD1. Germline-derived CDR1 and CDR2 are MNHNS and SASEGT. CDR3 length: 19 amino acids. V was pared by 4 bases and J by 2 bases, with 18 bases of the junction left unmatched. The CDR3 DNA follows: TGTGCCAGCAGTGCGGACAGGGCGGCTCCCCCCAGAGCGCAAGAGACCCAGTACTTC. Translated, it gives CASSADRAAPPRAQETQYF.

This clone occurred a few times. The chain joins TRBV14 to TRBJ2-1, with TRBD2 identical over 10 bases. The CDR3 sequence is 15 residues long. The germline V gene encodes CDR1 SGHDN and CDR2 FVKESK. V was clipped by 1 base and J by 8 bases; unmatched bases: 5. Here the CDR3 reads CASSQGLAGAHEQFF. CDR3 nucleotide sequence: TGTGCCAGCAGCCAAGGGCTAGCGGGGGCCCATGAGCAGTTCTTC.